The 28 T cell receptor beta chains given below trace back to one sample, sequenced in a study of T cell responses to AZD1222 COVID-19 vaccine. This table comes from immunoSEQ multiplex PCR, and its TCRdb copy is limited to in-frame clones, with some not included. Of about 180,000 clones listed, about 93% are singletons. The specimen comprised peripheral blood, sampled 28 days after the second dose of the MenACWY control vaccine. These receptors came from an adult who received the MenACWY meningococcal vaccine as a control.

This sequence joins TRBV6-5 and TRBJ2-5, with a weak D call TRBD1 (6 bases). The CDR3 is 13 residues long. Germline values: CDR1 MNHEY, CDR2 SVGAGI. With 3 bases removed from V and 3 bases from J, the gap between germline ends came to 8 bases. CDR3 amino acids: CASSYYREETQYF. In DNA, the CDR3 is TGTGCCAGCAGTTATTACAGGGAAGAGACCCAGTACTTC.

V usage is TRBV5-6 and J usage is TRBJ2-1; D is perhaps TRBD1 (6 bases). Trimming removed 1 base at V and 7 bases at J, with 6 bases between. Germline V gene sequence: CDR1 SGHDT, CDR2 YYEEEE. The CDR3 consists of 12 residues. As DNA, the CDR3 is TGTGCCAGCAGCTTGCAGGGGAATGAGCAGTTCTTC. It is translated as CASSLQGNEQFF.

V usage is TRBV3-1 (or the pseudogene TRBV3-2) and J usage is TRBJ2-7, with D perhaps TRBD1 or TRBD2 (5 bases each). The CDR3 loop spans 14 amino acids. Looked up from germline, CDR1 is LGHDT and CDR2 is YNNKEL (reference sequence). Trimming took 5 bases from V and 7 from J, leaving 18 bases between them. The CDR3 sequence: CASSRGVEGREQYF. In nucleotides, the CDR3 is TGTGCCAGCAGCAGAGGGGTAGAAGGTCGGGAGCAGTACTTC.

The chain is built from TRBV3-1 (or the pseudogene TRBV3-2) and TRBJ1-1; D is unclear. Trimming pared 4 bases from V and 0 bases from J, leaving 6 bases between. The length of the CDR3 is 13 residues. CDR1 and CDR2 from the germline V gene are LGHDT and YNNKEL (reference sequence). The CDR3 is CASSPEVNTEAFF. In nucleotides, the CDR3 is TGTGCCAGCAGCCCAGAGGTGAACACTGAAGCTTTCTTT.

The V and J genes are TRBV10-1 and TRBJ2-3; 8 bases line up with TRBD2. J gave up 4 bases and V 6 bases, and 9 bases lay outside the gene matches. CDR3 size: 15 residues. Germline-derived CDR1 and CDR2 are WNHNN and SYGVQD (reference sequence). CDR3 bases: TGCGCCAGCAGCCTCGGGACTAGTGGGGCAGATACGCAGTATTTT. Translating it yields CASSLGTSGADTQYF.

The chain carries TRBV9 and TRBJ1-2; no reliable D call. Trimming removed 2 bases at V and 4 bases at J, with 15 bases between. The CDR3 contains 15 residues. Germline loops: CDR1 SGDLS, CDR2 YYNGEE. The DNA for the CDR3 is TGTGCCAGCAGCGTTAATTCTCGTCTTGGCTATGGCTACACCTTC. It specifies CASSVNSRLGYGYTF.

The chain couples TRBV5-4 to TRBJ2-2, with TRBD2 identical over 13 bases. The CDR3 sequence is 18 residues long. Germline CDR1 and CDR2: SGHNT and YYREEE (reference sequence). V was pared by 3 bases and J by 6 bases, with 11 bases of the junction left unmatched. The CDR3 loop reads CASSSPPLAGGLAGELFF. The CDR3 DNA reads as TGTGCCAGCAGCTCCCCGCCACTAGCGGGGGGGCTGGCCGGGGAGCTGTTTTTT.

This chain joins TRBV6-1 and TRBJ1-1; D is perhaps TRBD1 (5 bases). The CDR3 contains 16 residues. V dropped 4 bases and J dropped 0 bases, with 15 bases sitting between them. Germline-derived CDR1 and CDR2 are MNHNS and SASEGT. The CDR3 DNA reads TGTGCCAGCAGTGGGGGGAGAGATGTCATGAACACTGAAGCTTTCTTT. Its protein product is CASSGGRDVMNTEAFF.

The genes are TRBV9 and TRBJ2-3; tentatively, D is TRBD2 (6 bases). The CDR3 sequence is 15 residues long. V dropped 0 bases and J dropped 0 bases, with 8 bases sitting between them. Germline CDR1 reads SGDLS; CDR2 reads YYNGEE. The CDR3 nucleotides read TGTGCCAGCAGCGTAGCTGGGACTAGCACAGATACGCAGTATTTT. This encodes CASSVAGTSTDTQYF.

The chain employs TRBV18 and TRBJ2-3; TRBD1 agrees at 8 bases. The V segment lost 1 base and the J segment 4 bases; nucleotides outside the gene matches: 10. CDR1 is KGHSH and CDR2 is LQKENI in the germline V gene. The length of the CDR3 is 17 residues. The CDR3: CASSPLAGTGGSDTQYF. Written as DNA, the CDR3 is TGTGCCAGCTCACCACTCGCGGGGACAGGTGGGTCAGATACGCAGTATTTT.

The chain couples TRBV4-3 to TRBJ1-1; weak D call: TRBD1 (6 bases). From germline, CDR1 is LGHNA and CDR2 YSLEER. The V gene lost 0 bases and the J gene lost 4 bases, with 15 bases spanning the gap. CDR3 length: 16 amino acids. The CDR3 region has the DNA TGCGCCAGCAGCCAAGATGGGGTCGCCAGGGGCACTGAAGCTTTCTTT. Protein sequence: CASSQDGVARGTEAFF.

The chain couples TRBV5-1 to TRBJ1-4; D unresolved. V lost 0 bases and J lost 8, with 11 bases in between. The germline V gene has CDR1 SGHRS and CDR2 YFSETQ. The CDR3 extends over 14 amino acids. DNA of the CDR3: TGCGCCAGCAGCTTGGTGGGCCGTCGAGAAAAACTGTTTTTT. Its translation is CASSLVGRREKLFF.

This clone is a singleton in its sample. In nucleotides, the CDR3 is TGTGCCAGCAGCCAAGAGAACAGGGGGGCCTACAATGAGCAGTTCTTC. Amino acid sequence: CASSQENRGAYNEQFF. The chain recombines TRBV4-2 with TRBJ2-1; 8 bases map to TRBD1. The germline gives CDR1 LGHNA, CDR2 YNFKEQ. The CDR3 runs to 16 residues. With 0 bases clipped from V and 2 bases from J, the junction kept 3 bases outside the gene matches.

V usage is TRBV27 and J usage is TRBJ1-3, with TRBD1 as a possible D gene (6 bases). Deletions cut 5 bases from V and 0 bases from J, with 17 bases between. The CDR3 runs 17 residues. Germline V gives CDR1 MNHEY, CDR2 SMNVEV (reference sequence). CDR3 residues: CASSGAKTGFSGNTIYF. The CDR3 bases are TGTGCCAGCAGTGGGGCCAAAACAGGGTTCTCTGGAAACACCATATATTTT.

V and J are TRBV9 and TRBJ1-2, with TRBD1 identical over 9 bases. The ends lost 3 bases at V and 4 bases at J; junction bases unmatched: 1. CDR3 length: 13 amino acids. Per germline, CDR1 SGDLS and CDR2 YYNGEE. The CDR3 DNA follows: TGTGCCAGCAGCGCGACAGGGGGCTATGGCTACACCTTC. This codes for CASSATGGYGYTF.

CDR3 nucleotide sequence: TGCAGTGCTAGTCGTGTAGGTCTAGCCAAAAACATTCAGTACTTC. Its protein product is CSASRVGLAKNIQYF. The chain recombines TRBV20-1 with TRBJ2-4, with D hard to call. The CDR3 is 15 residues long. Per germline, CDR1 DFQATT and CDR2 SNEGSKA (reference sequence). Trimming cost V 3 bases and J 0 bases, with 12 bases left between them.

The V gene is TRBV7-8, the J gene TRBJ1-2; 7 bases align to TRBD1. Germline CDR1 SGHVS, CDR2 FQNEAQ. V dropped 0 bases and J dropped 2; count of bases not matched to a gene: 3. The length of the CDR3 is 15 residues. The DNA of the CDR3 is TGTGCCAGCAGCTTAGCCCTGGACAGGAACTATGGCTACACCTTC. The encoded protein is CASSLALDRNYGYTF.

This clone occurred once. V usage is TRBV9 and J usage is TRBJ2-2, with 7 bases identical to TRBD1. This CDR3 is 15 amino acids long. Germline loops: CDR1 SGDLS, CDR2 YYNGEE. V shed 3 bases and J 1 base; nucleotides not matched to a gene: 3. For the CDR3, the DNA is TGTGCCAGCAGCGAGACAGGGAAGAACACCGGGGAGCTGTTTTTT. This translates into CASSETGKNTGELFF.

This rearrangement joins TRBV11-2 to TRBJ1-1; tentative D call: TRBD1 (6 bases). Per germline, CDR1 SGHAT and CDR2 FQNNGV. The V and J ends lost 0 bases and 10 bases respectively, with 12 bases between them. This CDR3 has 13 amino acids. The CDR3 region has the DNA TGTGCCAGCAGCTTAGAGGGAGGGGGTGGAGCTTTCTTT. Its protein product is CASSLEGGGGAFF.

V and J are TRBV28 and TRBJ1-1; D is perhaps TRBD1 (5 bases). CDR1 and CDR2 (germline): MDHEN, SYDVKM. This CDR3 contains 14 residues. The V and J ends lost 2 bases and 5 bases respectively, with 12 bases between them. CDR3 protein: CASSLTHRRTEAFF. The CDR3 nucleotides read TGTGCCAGCAGTTTAACCCACAGGCGAACTGAAGCTTTCTTT.

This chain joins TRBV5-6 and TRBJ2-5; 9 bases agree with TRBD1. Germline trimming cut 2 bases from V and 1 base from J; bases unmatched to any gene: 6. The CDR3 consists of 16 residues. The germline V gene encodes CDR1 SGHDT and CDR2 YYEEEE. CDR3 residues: CASSFVGTGLQETQYF. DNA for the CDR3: TGTGCCAGCAGCTTTGTTGGGACAGGGCTCCAAGAGACCCAGTACTTC. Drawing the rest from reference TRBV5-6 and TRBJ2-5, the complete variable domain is DAGVTQSPTHLIKTRGQQVTLRCSPKSGHDTVSWYQQALGQGPQFIFQYYEEEERQRGNFPDRFSGHQFPNYSSELNVNALLLGDSALYLCASSFVGTGLQETQYFGPGTRLLVL.

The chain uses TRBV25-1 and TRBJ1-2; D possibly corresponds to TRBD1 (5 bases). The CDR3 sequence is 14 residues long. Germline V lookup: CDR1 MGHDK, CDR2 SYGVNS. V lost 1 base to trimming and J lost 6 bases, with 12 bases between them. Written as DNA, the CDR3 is TGTGCCAGCAGTGAATCAGTCGGGGGGAATGGCTACACCTTC. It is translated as CASSESVGGNGYTF.

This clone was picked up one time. The CDR3 DNA follows: TGTGCCAGCAGCTTAGGACAGGGGGCTACTGAAGCTTTCTTT. Protein product: CASSLGQGATEAFF. The V call is TRBV7-9, the J call TRBJ1-1; 10 bases map to TRBD1. CDR3 length: 14 amino acids. Germline CDR1 reads SEHNR; CDR2 reads FQNEAQ (reference sequence). J was trimmed by 5 bases and V by 1 base; bases with no gene match: 1. Looking up the rest from reference TRBV7-9 and TRBJ1-1 gives the full variable domain: DTGVSQNPRHKITKRGQNVTFRCDPISEHNRLYWYRQTLGQGPEFLTYFQNEAQLEKSRLLSDRFSAERPKGSFSTLEIQRTEQGDSAMYLCASSLGQGATEAFFGQGTRLTVV.

The CDR3 protein is CASSLGGYGEKLFF. CDR3 nucleotide sequence: TGTGCCAGCAGCCTCGGAGGGTATGGTGAAAAACTGTTTTTT. The V and J genes are TRBV7-9 and TRBJ1-4; D is unclear. Germline V gene lookup returns CDR1 SEHNR and CDR2 FQNEAQ (reference sequence). Trimming cost V 5 bases and J 7 bases, with 14 bases left between them. The CDR3 spans 14 residues. Full variable domain (remainder filled in from reference TRBV7-9 and TRBJ1-4): DTGVSQNPRHKITKRGQNVTFRCDPISEHNRLYWYRQTLGQGPEFLTYFQNEAQLEKSRLLSDRFSAERPKGSFSTLEIQRTEQGDSAMYLCASSLGGYGEKLFFGSGTQLSVL.

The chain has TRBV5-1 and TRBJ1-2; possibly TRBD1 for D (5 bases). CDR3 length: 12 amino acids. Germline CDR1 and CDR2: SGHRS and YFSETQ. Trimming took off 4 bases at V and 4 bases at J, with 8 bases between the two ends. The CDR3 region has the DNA TGCGCCAGCAGCCCCGGGGCCTATGGCTACACCTTC. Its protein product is CASSPGAYGYTF.

The CDR3 spells CATTLGQGQNTEAFF. CDR3 nucleotide sequence: TGTGCCACCACGCTAGGACAGGGACAGAACACTGAAGCTTTCTTT. V usage is TRBV6-5 and J usage is TRBJ1-1; 8 positions match TRBD1. J gave up 1 base and V 10 bases, and 11 bases lay outside the gene matches. The germline gives CDR1 MNHEY, CDR2 SVGAGI. The length of the CDR3 is 15 residues.

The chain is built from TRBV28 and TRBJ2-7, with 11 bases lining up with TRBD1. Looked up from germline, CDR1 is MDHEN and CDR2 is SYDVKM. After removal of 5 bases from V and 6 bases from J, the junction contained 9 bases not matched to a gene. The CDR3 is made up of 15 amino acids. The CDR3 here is CASSHGTGGSSEQYF. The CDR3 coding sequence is TGTGCCAGCAGTCATGGGACAGGGGGAAGTAGCGAGCAGTACTTC.

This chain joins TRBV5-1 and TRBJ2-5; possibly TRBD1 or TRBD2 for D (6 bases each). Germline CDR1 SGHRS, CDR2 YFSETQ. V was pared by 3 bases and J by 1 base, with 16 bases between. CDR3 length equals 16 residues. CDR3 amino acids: CASSSSLGGSQETQYF. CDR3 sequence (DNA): TGCGCCAGCAGCTCATCCTTGGGGGGCAGCCAAGAGACCCAGTACTTC.